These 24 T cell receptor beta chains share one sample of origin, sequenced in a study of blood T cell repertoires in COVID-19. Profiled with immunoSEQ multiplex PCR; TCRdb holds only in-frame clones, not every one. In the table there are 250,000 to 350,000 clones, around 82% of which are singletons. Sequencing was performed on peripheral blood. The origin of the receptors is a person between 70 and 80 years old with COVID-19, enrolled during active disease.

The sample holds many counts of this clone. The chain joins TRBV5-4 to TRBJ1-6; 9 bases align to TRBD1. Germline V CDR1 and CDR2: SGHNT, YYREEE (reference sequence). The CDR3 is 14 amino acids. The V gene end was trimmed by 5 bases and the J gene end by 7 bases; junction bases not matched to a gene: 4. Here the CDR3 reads CASRSGTGNSPLHF. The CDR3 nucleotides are TGTGCCAGCAGGTCCGGGACAGGGAATTCACCCCTCCACTTT.

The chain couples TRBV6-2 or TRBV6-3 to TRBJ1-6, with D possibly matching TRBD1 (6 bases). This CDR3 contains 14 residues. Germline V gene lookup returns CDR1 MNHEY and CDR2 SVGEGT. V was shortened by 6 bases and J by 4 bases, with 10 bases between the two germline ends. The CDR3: CASSGQFYNSPLHF. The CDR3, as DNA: TGTGCCAGCAGCGGACAGTTTTATAATTCACCCCTCCACTTT.

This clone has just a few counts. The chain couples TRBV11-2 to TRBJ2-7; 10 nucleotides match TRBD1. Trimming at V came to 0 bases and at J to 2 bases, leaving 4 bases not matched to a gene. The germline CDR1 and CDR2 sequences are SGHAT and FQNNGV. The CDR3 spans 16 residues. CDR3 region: CASSLDSGQGAYEQYF. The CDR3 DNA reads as TGTGCCAGCAGCTTAGATAGCGGACAGGGGGCCTACGAGCAGTACTTC.

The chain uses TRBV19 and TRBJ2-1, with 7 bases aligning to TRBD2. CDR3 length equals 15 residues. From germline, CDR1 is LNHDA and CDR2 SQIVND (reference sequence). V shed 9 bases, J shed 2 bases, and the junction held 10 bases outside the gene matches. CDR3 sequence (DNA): TGTGCCAGCTTGATGACTAGCAGGCCCTACAATGAGCAGTTCTTC. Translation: CASLMTSRPYNEQFF.

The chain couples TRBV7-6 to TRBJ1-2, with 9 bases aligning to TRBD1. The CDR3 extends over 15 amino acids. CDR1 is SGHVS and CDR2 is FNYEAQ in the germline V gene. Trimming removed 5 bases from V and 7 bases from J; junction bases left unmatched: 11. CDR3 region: CASSIRHGTGSGYTF. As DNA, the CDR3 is TGTGCCAGCAGCATACGACATGGGACAGGGTCTGGCTACACCTTC.

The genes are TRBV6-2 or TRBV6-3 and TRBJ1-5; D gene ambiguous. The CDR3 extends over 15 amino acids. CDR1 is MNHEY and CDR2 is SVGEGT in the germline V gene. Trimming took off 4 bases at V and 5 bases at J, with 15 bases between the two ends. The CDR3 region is CASSWTSGVYQPQHF. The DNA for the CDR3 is TGTGCCAGCAGTTGGACTTCCGGGGTTTATCAGCCCCAGCATTTT.

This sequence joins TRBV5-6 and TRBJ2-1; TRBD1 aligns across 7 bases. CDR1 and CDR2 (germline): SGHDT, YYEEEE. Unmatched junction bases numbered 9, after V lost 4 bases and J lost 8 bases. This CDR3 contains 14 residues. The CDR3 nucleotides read TGTGCCAGCAGCCTGGACAGGTTTGGGGATGAGCAGTTCTTC. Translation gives CASSLDRFGDEQFF.

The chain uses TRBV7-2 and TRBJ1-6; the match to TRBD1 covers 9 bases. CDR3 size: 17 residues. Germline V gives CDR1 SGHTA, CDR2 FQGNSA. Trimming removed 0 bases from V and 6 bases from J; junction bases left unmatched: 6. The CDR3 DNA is TGTGCCAGCAGCTTAGCTAGAACAGGGGGCACTAATTCACCCCTCCACTTT. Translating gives CASSLARTGGTNSPLHF.

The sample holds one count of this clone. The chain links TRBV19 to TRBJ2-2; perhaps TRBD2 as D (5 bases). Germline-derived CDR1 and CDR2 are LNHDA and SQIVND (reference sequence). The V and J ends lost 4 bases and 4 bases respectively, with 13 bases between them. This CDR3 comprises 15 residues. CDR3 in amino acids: CASSTPGLRTGELFF. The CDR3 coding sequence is TGTGCCAGTAGTACGCCGGGATTACGCACCGGGGAGCTGTTTTTT. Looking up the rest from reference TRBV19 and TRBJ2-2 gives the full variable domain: DGGITQSPKYLFRKEGQNVTLSCEQNLNHDAMYWYRQDPGQGLRLIYYSQIVNDFQKGDIAEGYSVSREKKESFPLTVTSAQKNPTAFYLCASSTPGLRTGELFFGEGSRLTVL.

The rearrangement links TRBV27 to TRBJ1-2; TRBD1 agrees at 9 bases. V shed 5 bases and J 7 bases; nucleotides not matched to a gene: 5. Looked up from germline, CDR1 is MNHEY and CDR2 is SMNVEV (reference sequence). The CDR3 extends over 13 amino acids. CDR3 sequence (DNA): TGTGCCAGCAGTACCGGGACAGGGATTGGCTACACCTTC. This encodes CASSTGTGIGYTF.

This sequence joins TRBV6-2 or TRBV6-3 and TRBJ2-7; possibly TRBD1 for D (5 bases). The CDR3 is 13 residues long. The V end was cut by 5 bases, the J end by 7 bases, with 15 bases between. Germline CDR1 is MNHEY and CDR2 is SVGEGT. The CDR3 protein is CASSQTAVGEQYF. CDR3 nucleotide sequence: TGTGCCAGCAGTCAGACAGCCGTCGGGGAGCAGTACTTC.

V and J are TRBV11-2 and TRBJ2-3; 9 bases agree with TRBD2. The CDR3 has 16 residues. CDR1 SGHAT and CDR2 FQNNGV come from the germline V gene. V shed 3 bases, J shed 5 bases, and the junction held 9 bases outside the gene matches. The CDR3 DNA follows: TGTGCCAGCAGCTTCTATAGACTAGCGGCACGAGATACGCAGTATTTT. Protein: CASSFYRLAARDTQYF.

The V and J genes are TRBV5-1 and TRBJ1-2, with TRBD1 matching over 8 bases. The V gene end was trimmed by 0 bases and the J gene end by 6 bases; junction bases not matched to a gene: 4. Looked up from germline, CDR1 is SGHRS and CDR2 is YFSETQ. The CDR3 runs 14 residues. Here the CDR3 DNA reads TGCGCCAGCAGCTTGGAAGGACAGGGCAATGGCTACACCTTC. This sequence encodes CASSLEGQGNGYTF.

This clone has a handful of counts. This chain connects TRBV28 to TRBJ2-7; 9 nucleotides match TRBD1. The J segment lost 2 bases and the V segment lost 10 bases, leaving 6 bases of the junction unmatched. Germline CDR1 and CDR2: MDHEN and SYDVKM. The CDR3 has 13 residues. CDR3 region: CAIGTGTPYEQYF. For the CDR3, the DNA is TGTGCCATCGGGACAGGGACCCCCTACGAGCAGTACTTC.

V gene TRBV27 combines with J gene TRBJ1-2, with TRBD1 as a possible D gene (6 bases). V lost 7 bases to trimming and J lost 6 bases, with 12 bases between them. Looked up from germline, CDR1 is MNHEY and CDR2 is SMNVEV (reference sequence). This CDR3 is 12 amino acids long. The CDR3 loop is CASKQGPHGYTF. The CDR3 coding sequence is TGTGCCAGCAAACAGGGCCCGCATGGCTACACCTTC.

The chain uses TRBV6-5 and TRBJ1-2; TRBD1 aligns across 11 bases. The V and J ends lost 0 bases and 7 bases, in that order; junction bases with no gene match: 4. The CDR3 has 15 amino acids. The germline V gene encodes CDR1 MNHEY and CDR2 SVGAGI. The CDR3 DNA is TGTGCCAGCAGTTACTCGACGGACAGGGGGCTTGGCTACACCTTC. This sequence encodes CASSYSTDRGLGYTF.

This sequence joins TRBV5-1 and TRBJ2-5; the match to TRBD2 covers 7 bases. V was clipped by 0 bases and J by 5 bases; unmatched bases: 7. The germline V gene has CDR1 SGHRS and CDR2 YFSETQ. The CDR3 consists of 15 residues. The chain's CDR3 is CASSLAAGDGETQYF. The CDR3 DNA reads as TGCGCCAGCAGCTTGGCGGCGGGAGATGGGGAGACCCAGTACTTC.

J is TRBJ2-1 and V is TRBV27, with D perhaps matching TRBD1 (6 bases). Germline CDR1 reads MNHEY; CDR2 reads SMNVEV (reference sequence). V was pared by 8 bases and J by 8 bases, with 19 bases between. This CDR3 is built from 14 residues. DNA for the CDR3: TGTGCCAGCCGGACCTACAGGGTTGTTGATGAGCAGTTCTTC. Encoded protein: CASRTYRVVDEQFF.

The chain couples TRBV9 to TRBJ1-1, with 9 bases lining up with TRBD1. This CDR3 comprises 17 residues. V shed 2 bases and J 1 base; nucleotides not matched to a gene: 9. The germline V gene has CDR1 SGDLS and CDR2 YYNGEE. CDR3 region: CASSVGTGFRSNTEAFF. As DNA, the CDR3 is TGTGCCAGCAGCGTTGGGACAGGGTTTCGATCGAACACTGAAGCTTTCTTT.

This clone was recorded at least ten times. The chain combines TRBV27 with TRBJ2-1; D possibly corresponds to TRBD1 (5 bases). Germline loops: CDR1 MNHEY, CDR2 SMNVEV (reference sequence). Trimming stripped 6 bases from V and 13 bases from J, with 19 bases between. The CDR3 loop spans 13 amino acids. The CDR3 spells CASSPQVNWCQFF. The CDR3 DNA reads TGTGCCAGCAGCCCACAGGTAAATTGGTGTCAGTTCTTC.

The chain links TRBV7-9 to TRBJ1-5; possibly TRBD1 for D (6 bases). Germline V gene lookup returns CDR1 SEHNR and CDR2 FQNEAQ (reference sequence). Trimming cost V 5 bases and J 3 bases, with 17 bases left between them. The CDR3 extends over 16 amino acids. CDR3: CASSPVNHRANQPQHF. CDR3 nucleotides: TGTGCCAGCAGCCCCGTTAACCACAGGGCCAATCAGCCCCAGCATTTT.

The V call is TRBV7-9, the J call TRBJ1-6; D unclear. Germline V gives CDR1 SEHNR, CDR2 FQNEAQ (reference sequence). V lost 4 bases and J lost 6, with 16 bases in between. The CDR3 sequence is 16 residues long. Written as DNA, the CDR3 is TGTGCCAGCAGCTCTCCGAACTTCCAAACTAATTCACCCCTCCACTTT. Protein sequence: CASSSPNFQTNSPLHF.

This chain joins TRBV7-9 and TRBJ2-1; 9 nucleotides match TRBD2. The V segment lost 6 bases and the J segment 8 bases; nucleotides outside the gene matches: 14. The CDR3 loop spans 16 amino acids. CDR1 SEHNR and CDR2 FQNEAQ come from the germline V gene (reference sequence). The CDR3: CASSPTGSGSNDEQFF. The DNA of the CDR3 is TGTGCCAGCAGTCCAACGGGTAGCGGGAGTAACGATGAGCAGTTCTTC. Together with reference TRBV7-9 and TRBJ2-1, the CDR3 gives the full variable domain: DTGVSQNPRHKITKRGQNVTFRCDPISEHNRLYWYRQTLGQGPEFLTYFQNEAQLEKSRLLSDRFSAERPKGSFSTLEIQRTEQGDSAMYLCASSPTGSGSNDEQFFGPGTRLTVL.

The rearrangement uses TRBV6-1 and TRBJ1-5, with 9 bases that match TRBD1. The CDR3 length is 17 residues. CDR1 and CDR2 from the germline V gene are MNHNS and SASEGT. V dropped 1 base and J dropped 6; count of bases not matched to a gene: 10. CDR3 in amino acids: CASSEEGEWTGVQPQHF. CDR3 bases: TGTGCCAGCAGTGAAGAAGGGGAATGGACAGGGGTTCAGCCCCAGCATTTT.